A single sample is the source of the 29 T cell receptor beta chains below, sequenced in a study of cytomegalovirus exposure and HLA in healthy donors. The PCR contained 60 Vbeta and 13 Jbeta primers. Measured with immunoSEQ multiplex PCR; TCRdb has only the in-frame clones, and not every one. The repertoire has fewer than 120,000 clones, 78% of them found once; the top ten carry 1.3%. Sequencing was done on a sample of PBMCs. Receptor source: a woman aged 25 to 45 in good health and CMV-seronegative.

The V call is TRBV4-1, the J call TRBJ1-2, with TRBD1 matching 10 bases. Trimming removed 4 bases from V and 2 bases from J; junction bases left unmatched: 10. This CDR3 spans 17 amino acids. Germline V gives CDR1 MGHRA, CDR2 YSYEKL. DNA for the CDR3: TGCGCCAGCAGCCGGGCGGGGACAGGGGCTCCAAACTATGGCTACACCTTC. Its translation: CASSRAGTGAPNYGYTF.

J is TRBJ1-5 and V is TRBV4-2; 7 bases match TRBD1. The germline V gene has CDR1 LGHNA and CDR2 YNFKEQ. The CDR3 loop spans 15 amino acids. Trimming removed 3 bases from V and 5 bases from J; junction bases left unmatched: 7. CDR3 bases: TGTGCCAGCAGCCACAGAGGACAGGCAGATCAGCCCCAGCATTTT. Protein sequence: CASSHRGQADQPQHF.

CDR3 in amino acids: CASSRQGDQPQHF. The CDR3 region has the DNA TGTGCCAGCAGCAGACAGGGAGATCAGCCCCAGCATTTT. The rearrangement joins TRBV5-6 to TRBJ1-5; TRBD1 matches at 7 bases. V shed 4 bases, J shed 5 bases, and the junction held 3 bases outside the gene matches. Germline loops: CDR1 SGHDT, CDR2 YYEEEE. This CDR3 comprises 13 residues.

This clone was found a few times. CDR3 residues: CASGTPGESGANVLTF. CDR3 bases: TGTGCCAGCGGGACGCCGGGGGAGTCTGGGGCCAACGTCCTGACTTTC. This sequence joins TRBV7-8 and TRBJ2-6, with a weak D call TRBD2 (6 bases). The CDR3 consists of 16 residues. V dropped 8 bases and J dropped 1 base, with 15 bases sitting between them. The germline gives CDR1 SGHVS, CDR2 FQNEAQ.

This chain joins TRBV27 and TRBJ2-7; no reliable D call. The CDR3 runs to 12 residues. Between the trimmed V and J ends, which lost 4 bases and 12 bases, there was a span of 16 bases. Germline CDR1 MNHEY, CDR2 SMNVEV (reference sequence). DNA for the CDR3: TGTGCCAGCAGTTCCACAGTGTCCCAGTGGTACTTC. Protein sequence: CASSSTVSQWYF.

The chain carries TRBV2 and TRBJ1-4, with TRBD1 as a possible D gene (6 bases). The CDR3 is 15 residues long. Germline values: CDR1 SNHLY, CDR2 FYNNEI. Between the trimmed V and J ends, which lost 6 bases and 4 bases, there was a span of 15 bases. This CDR3 is CASRDPGQDNEKLFF. In DNA form, the CDR3 reads TGTGCCAGCAGAGATCCGGGACAAGATAATGAAAAACTGTTTTTT.

The rearrangement joins TRBV5-4 to TRBJ2-7; 7 positions match TRBD1. Germline V lookup: CDR1 SGHNT, CDR2 YYREEE (reference sequence). The CDR3 covers 14 residues. Unmatched junction bases numbered 3, after V lost 0 bases and J lost 3 bases. This CDR3 reads CASSLGQGDYEQYF. DNA for the CDR3: TGTGCCAGCAGCTTGGGTCAGGGGGACTACGAGCAGTACTTC.

This chain uses TRBV9 with TRBJ2-5; TRBD2 aligns across 12 bases. The V gene's germline CDR1 is SGDLS and CDR2 YYNGEE. After removal of 7 bases from V and 5 bases from J, the junction contained 6 bases not matched to a gene. The CDR3 sequence is 14 residues long. The CDR3 DNA is TGTGCCAGCGGGGCTAGCGGGGGGGCGGAGACCCAGTACTTC. Its protein is CASGASGGAETQYF.

The chain links TRBV13 to TRBJ2-2; possibly TRBD2 for D (5 bases). This CDR3 comprises 16 residues. Trimming took 6 bases from V and 3 from J, leaving 17 bases between them. Germline V gene data show CDR1 as PRHDT and CDR2 as FYEKMQ (reference sequence). The CDR3: CASSSWASSDTGELFF. The CDR3 DNA reads TGTGCCAGCAGTTCATGGGCTAGCAGCGACACCGGGGAGCTGTTTTTT.

The V and J genes are TRBV28 and TRBJ2-7, with TRBD1 matching over 8 bases. The CDR3 runs 15 residues. Losses at the gene ends were 2 bases for V and 5 bases for J; bases not matched to a gene: 8. Germline assignment: CDR1 MDHEN and CDR2 SYDVKM. The DNA for the CDR3 is TGTGCCAGCAGTTTAAGGGGTCAGGGGGCAGACGAGCAGTACTTC. It encodes CASSLRGQGADEQYF.

CDR3 amino acids: CASRDPRGRLAEAFF. For the CDR3, the DNA is TGTGCCAGTAGGGATCCCAGGGGGCGCCTTGCTGAAGCTTTCTTT. This chain uses TRBV19 with TRBJ1-1; 8 bases line up with TRBD1. This CDR3 has 15 residues. CDR1 LNHDA and CDR2 SQIVND come from the germline V gene (reference sequence). Trimming cost V 6 bases and J 6 bases; bases outside gene matches: 12.

The V and J genes are TRBV2 and TRBJ1-2, with TRBD1 as a possible D gene (5 bases). Germline lookup yields CDR1 SNHLY and CDR2 FYNNEI. Trimming took 6 bases from V and 2 from J, leaving 10 bases between them. This CDR3 contains 13 residues. In DNA, the CDR3 is TGTGCCAGCAGACAGGTTTTCAACTATGGCTACACCTTC. It encodes CASRQVFNYGYTF.

As concerns this clone: The junction and the germline gene differ at one end; a read error may be behind it. The rearrangement joins TRBV7-9 to TRBJ2-5; weak D call: TRBD1 (6 bases). CDR3 length: 15 residues. Germline values: CDR1 SEHNR, CDR2 FQNEAQ (reference sequence). The CDR3 DNA reads as TGTGCCAGCAGCCCGTCACAGGGCGGCCAAGAGGCCCAGTACTTC. This codes for CASSPSQGGQEAQYF.

The chain employs TRBV29-1 and TRBJ2-5, with TRBD1 as a possible D gene (6 bases). Per the germline V gene, CDR1 is SQVTM and CDR2 is ANQGSEA. Trimming removed 5 bases at V and 5 bases at J, with 9 bases between. The CDR3 loop spans 11 amino acids. The CDR3 DNA reads as TGCAGCGTTCGACAGGCTGAGACCCAGTACTTC. This sequence encodes CSVRQAETQYF.

CDR3 nucleotides: TGTGCCAGCAGGCTTGAGACAGGGGGCTACGAGCAGTACTTC. Translating gives CASRLETGGYEQYF. The rearrangement joins TRBV11-2 to TRBJ2-7; 9 nucleotides match TRBD1. Germline V gene data show CDR1 as SGHAT and CDR2 as FQNNGV. The CDR3 is made up of 14 amino acids. J gave up 3 bases and V 6 bases, and 6 bases lay outside the gene matches.

With regard to this clone: Other DNA sequences in this sample translate to the same CDR3. This sequence joins TRBV5-1 and TRBJ2-7, with a possible D match to TRBD1 (5 bases). Per the germline V gene, CDR1 is SGHRS and CDR2 is YFSETQ. Between the trimmed V and J ends, which lost 0 bases and 0 bases, there was a span of 7 bases. CDR3 size: 14 residues. The CDR3 region has the DNA TGCGCCAGCAGCTTGGGGGGCAGCTCCTACGAGCAGTACTTC. Protein sequence: CASSLGGSSYEQYF.

In this sample, this clone turned up a few times. The rearrangement links TRBV7-9 to TRBJ2-7, with D hard to call. The CDR3 runs 13 residues. The ends were cut back, 4 bases at V and 7 bases at J, with 14 bases in the middle. The germline CDR1 and CDR2 sequences are SEHNR and FQNEAQ (reference sequence). The CDR3: CASSSLRPEEQYF. The CDR3 coding sequence is TGTGCCAGCAGCTCCCTTCGTCCGGAGGAGCAGTACTTC.

V usage is TRBV27 and J usage is TRBJ1-2, with D uncertain. Germline V gene data show CDR1 as MNHEY and CDR2 as SMNVEV (reference sequence). The V end was cut by 4 bases, the J end by 8 bases, with 11 bases between. CDR3 length: 12 residues. The CDR3 is CASSSTDKGYTF. CDR3 bases: TGTGCCAGCAGTTCTACCGACAAGGGCTACACCTTC.

CDR3 coding DNA: TGTGCCAGCAGCCGGGGGGGTTCAGATACGCAGTATTTT. It encodes CASSRGGSDTQYF. The rearrangement uses TRBV7-9 and TRBJ2-3; the match to TRBD2 covers 8 bases. The CDR3 consists of 13 residues. Per the germline V gene, CDR1 is SEHNR and CDR2 is FQNEAQ (reference sequence). V trimming: 5 bases; J trimming: 4 bases; junction bases outside the gene matches: 2.

J is TRBJ1-1 and V is TRBV6-1, with a possible D match to TRBD1 (6 bases). V was cut by 3 bases and J by 4 bases, with 12 bases left in between. CDR1 is MNHNS and CDR2 is SASEGT in the germline V gene. CDR3 size: 14 residues. Here the CDR3 DNA reads TGTGCCAGCAGTGATTTGGGGGCGCGCACTGAAGCTTTCTTT. It codes for CASSDLGARTEAFF.

This clone was found a few times. The chain is built from TRBV11-2 and TRBJ1-5, with D possibly being TRBD1 (5 bases). V lost 1 base and J lost 6, with 10 bases in between. The CDR3 totals 14 residues. Germline CDR1 and CDR2: SGHAT and FQNNGV. CDR3 sequence reads: CASSLGQGTQPQHF. CDR3 sequence (DNA): TGTGCCAGCAGCTTAGGGCAGGGAACTCAGCCCCAGCATTTT.

The chain combines TRBV25-1 with TRBJ2-7; 10 positions match TRBD1. The V segment lost 5 bases and the J segment 5 bases; nucleotides outside the gene matches: 9. Germline V gene lookup returns CDR1 MGHDK and CDR2 SYGVNS. The CDR3 contains 15 residues. The chain's CDR3 is CASSKTGTGAHEQYF. CDR3 bases: TGTGCCAGCAGTAAGACCGGGACAGGGGCCCACGAGCAGTACTTC.

The chain has TRBV6-5 and TRBJ1-2, with 10 nucleotides matching TRBD1. Germline CDR1 reads MNHEY; CDR2 reads SVGAGI. The CDR3 is 14 residues long. J lost 7 bases, V lost 5 bases, and 7 bases had no gene match. CDR3 protein: CASSTLDRGGGYTF. The CDR3 bases are TGTGCCAGCAGTACCCTGGACAGGGGGGGTGGCTACACCTTC.

The V and J genes are TRBV25-1 and TRBJ2-5, with 7 positions matching TRBD1. The J call may be wrong; the DNA end is better matched by TRBJ2-7. CDR1 and CDR2 (germline): MGHDK, SYGVNS. The CDR3 has 16 residues. CDR3 in amino acids: CASSESKRGQFHEQYF. CDR3 coding DNA: TGTGCCAGCAGTGAATCAAAACGGGGACAGTTCCACGAGCAGTACTTC.

This clone was seen just once. V and J are TRBV4-2 and TRBJ2-1, with 9 nucleotides matching TRBD2. Germline lookup yields CDR1 LGHNA and CDR2 YNFKEQ. CDR3 size: 15 residues. The V and J ends lost 6 bases and 5 bases, in that order; junction bases with no gene match: 8. In DNA, the CDR3 is TGTGCCAGCAGAGTAACGGGACTAGCTGACAATGAGCAGTTCTTC. Protein sequence: CASRVTGLADNEQFF.

This clone has a single count. V and J are TRBV7-2 and TRBJ2-1; D is ambiguous. The CDR3 consists of 15 residues. The V and J ends lost 1 base and 1 base respectively, with 8 bases between them. CDR1 is SGHTA, CDR2 FQGNSA, per germline. The CDR3 nucleotides read TGTGCCAGCAGCTTAGGGTACGGGTCCTACAATGAGCAGTTCTTC. Translated: CASSLGYGSYNEQFF.

The V gene is TRBV4-2, the J gene TRBJ1-5, with 7 positions matching TRBD1. The CDR3 has 15 residues. The germline gives CDR1 LGHNA, CDR2 YNFKEQ. With 3 bases clipped from V and 5 bases from J, the junction kept 7 bases outside the gene matches. CDR3 residues: CASSHTGASDQPQHF. The CDR3 bases are TGTGCCAGCAGCCATACAGGGGCTTCTGATCAGCCCCAGCATTTT.

The CDR3 DNA reads TGTGCCTGGAGTGTGGGAGTGTCAAGGGAGCAGTACTTC. It encodes CAWSVGVSREQYF. The rearrangement joins TRBV30 to TRBJ2-7; D might be TRBD2 (5 bases). Trimming left V 0 bases short and J 7 bases short, with 13 bases between. Germline V gene sequence: CDR1 GTSNPN, CDR2 SVGIG (reference sequence). This CDR3 spans 13 amino acids.

The gene calls are TRBV4-1 and TRBJ2-7, with 10 bases aligning to TRBD2. Germline loops: CDR1 MGHRA, CDR2 YSYEKL. V was pared by 2 bases and J by 2 bases, with 12 bases of the junction left unmatched. The CDR3 is 18 residues long. DNA for the CDR3: TGCGCCAGCAGCCAAAGTCCCCCGGGACTAGCGTTAACCTACGAGCAGTACTTC. This encodes CASSQSPPGLALTYEQYF.